The T cell receptor beta chain described here comes from a study of Graves' ophthalmopathy and Graves' hyperthyroidism. Researchers took RNA transcripts and amplified TCR beta CDR3 regions from them. The library came from an HTBI-primed first-round RT-PCR and a second-round multiplex PCR. TCRdb re-called the multiplex PCR reads through MiXCR, storing one row per CDR3 protein. The sample records about half a million distinct CDR3 sequences, 13% to 15% being singletons. Ophthalmopathy-affected donors exhibited moderate-to-severe activity, CAS ≥3, NOSPECS ≥4, and duration under 3 months. Uncontrolled infections, pregnancy, lactation or other autoimmune diseases led to patient exclusion. This clonotype was seen at least ten times. CDR1 SGDLS and CDR2 YYNGEE come from the germline V gene. V trimming: 0 bases; J trimming: 5 bases; junction bases outside the gene matches: 7. The CDR3 is 15 residues long.

This clonotype was sampled from a woman younger than 45 with Graves' ophthalmopathy. Material: blood. This chain links TRBV9 with TRBJ2-5; 7 bases fit TRBD1. This CDR3 is CASSVVGGIGETQYF. CDR3 nucleotides: TGTGCCAGCAGCGTAGTAGGGGGCATTGGCGAGACCCAGTACTTC. Using reference TRBV9 and TRBJ2-5 for the parts outside the CDR3, the full variable domain is DSGVTQTPKHLITATGQRVTLRCSPRSGDLSVYWYQQSLDQGLQFLIQYYNGEERAKGNILERFSAQQFPDLHSELNLSSLELGDSALYFCASSVVGGIGETQYFGPGTRLLVL.